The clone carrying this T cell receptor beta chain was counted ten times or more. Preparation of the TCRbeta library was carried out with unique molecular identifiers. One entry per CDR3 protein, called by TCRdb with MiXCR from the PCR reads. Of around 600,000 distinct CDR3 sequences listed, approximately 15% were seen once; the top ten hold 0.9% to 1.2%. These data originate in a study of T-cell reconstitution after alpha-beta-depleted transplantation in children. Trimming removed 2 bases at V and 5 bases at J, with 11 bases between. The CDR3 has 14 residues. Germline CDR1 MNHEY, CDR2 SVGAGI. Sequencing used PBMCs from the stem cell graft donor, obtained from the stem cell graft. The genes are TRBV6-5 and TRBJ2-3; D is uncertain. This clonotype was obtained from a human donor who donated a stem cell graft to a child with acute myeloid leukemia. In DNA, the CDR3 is TGTGCCAGCAGTTACCTCCTGGGTGGAGATACGCAGTATTTT. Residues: CASSYLLGGDTQYF.